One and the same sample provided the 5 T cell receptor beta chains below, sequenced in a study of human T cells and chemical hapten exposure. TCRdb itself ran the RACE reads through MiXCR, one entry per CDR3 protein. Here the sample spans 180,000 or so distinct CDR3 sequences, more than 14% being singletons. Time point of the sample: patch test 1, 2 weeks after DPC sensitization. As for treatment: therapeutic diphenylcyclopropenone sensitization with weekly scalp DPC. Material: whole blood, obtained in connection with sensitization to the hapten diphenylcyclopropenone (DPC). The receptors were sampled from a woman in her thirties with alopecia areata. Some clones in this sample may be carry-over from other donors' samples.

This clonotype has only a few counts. The CDR3 DNA reads as TGTGCCAGCAGCAAACCAGCCAGGACAGGGAACGACAATTCACCCCTCCACTTT. Protein sequence: CASSKPARTGNDNSPLHF. The chain employs TRBV28 and TRBJ1-6; 8 positions agree with TRBD1. In germline, CDR1 is MDHEN, CDR2 SYDVKM. V shed 6 bases, J shed 7 bases, and the junction held 17 bases outside the gene matches. This CDR3 contains 18 residues.

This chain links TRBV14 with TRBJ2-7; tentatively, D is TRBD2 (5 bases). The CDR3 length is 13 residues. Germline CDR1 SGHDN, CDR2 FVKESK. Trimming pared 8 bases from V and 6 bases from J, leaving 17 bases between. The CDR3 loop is CASSGYRFGEQYF. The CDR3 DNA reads TGTGCCAGCTCGGGGTATCGGTTCGGCGAGCAGTACTTC.

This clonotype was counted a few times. The CDR3 sequence is CASRPGQISYEQYF. DNA of the CDR3: TGTGCCAGCAGGCCGGGACAAATTTCCTACGAGCAGTACTTC. V is TRBV5-5 and J is TRBJ2-7, with D possibly TRBD1 on 6 matching bases. Germline CDR1 reads SGHKS; CDR2 reads YYEKEE (reference sequence). V was pared by 5 bases and J by 1 base, with 13 bases between. CDR3 length: 14 residues.

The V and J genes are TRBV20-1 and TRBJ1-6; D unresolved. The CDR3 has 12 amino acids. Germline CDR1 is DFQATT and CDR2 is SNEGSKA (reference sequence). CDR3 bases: TGCAGCCAAGGACGGGGAAACTCACCCCTCCACTTT. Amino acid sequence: CSQGRGNSPLHF.

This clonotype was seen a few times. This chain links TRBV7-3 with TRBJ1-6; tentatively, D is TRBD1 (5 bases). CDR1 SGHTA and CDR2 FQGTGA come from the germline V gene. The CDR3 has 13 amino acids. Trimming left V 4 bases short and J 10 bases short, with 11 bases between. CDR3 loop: CASSSRRDSPLHF. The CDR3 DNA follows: TGTGCCAGCAGCTCCAGACGGGACTCACCCCTCCACTTT.